This TCR beta chain was found in a study of beta chain features in type 1 diabetes (dated by TCRdb to 2016 to 2018). Study-level background: Patients and healthy donors did not differ in mean age, gender distribution, total cell number or subset yield. Across all samples, some 110,000,000 sorted cells were examined, and cell number per subset correlated strongly with RNA yield. The study compared the TCRB repertoires of sorted circulating CD4+ T cell subsets in recently diagnosed type 1 diabetes patients with those in matched healthy donors. Naive and central memory subsets were obtained from all 30 or so donors, but regulatory and stem cell-like memory subsets were isolated from only 8 patients and roughly eight healthy donors. Overall study results and their limits: Naive, central memory and regulatory TCRB repertoires appeared more similar among patients than among healthy donors. HLA sub-analyses involved small numbers of individuals, so any influence of HLA type on TCRB rearrangement remained unresolved. Shorter templates might be favored by PCR, yet because patient and control samples were amplified and corrected together, any such skew would affect both groups equally. Because cDNA was sequenced instead of genomic DNA, activated cells with high expression could be over-represented, although the groups did not differ in activation or CD3 levels. Fewer insertions and more nucleotide deletions at VDJ recombination sites were observed in patients with type 1 diabetes, implying thymic rearrangement abnormalities. Type 1 diabetes patients showed a moderate but significant shortening of TCRB CDR3 length in all four CD4+ subsets.

The CDR3 numbers 15 residues from cysteine through phenylalanine. CDR3 DNA only is kept here, 45 bases in frame from base 1. A distance of 10 bases separates the germline ends of V and J, which lose 4 bases and 0 bases respectively. The germline V gene encodes CDR1 SGHRS and CDR2 YFSETQ. With regard to this clone: The target of this receptor is not known. No base-level quality is on record; no much larger clone is a single base apart.

The High Capacity cDNA Reverse Transcription Kit was used to reverse transcribe all of the isolated RNA, meaning that expressed TCRB transcripts were what got sequenced. Deep immunoSEQ sequencing was applied to naive, central memory and regulatory T cell samples, giving an average of around 4 million total reads per sample. Sorted cells were lysed in RLT buffer, and RNA was extracted using DNase-treated RNeasy Micro or Mini kits according to cell number. Each cell subset was processed separately to prevent cross-contamination, with patient and healthy donor samples processed together. Using the immunoSEQ multiplex PCR, TCRB sequences were amplified from cDNA into 87-bp fragments spanning the CDR3 region. Amplicons were sequenced on the Illumina HiSeq platform. From the authors' description of their analysis: PCR bias was corrected computationally using synthetic template baselines, and reads within Hamming distance 2 were collapsed, with unmergeable singletons discarded. Reads were aligned to IMGT to assign V, D and J genes, CDR3 length, and insertions or deletions at six rearrangement sites. Within each subset, clonotype counts were normalized to sorted cell number, and only after that were true diversity and Gini coefficients computed with the tcR R package. Repertoire sharing was quantified using the overlap coefficient calculated on TCRB nucleotide sequences. TCRdb mirrors the immuneACCESS table, restricted to in-frame sequences. Some clones are absent from its copies; in checked studies, under half trace to an unresolved V gene, and the reason for the others is unknown. That table is the source of V, J and clone size, and D and trimming were worked out from the DNA. This sample comprises tens of thousands of clones, about 50% of them detected only once. The biggest ten clones account for roughly 0.7% of the sample.

Each donor gave one peripheral blood draw, approximately 0.11 L on average, collected into heparinised tubes. Using a panel that included CD45RO, CCR7, CD25, CD127, CD95 and CD27, naive, central memory, regulatory and stem cell-like memory CD4+ T cells were sorted on a BD FACSAria II. A purity above 95% was achieved for all sorted populations. Right away, PBMCs were isolated by Lymphoprep density gradient centrifugation and were stained directly, with no culture step. Samples were stained and sorted in pairs, with one healthy donor and one patient per experiment, so that batch effects were minimized.

This TCR came from a man aged 30 to 39 with type 1 diabetes. The receptor chain draws on TRBV5-1 and TRBJ1-4, with the D gene uncertain. The source material was central memory CD4+ T cells from blood. The CDR3 corresponds to CASSPESATNEKLFF. The DNA is TGCGCCAGCAGCCCCGAGAGTGCAACTAATGAAAAACTGTTTTTT.